Detailed here is one T cell receptor (beta chain). The CDR3 covers 14 residues. Germline-derived CDR1 and CDR2 are SGHDT and YYEEEE. V was clipped by 6 bases and J by 4 bases, with 16 bases between them. These data belong to a study of shared T cell receptors in the human thymus. Sequencing was performed with immunoSEQ multiplex PCR; in TCRdb, only in-frame clones are kept and a portion is missing. The table records hundreds of thousands of clones, around 87% of them present only once. These same records also appear under a second study, on human thymus T cells. That source reports: From resections taken during corrective heart surgery, the thymus tissue was obtained.

The V gene is TRBV5-6, the J gene TRBJ1-2, with D hard to call. The sequenced sample was thymocytes. The receptor was isolated from a boy in the first two years of life with a congenital heart defect. CDR3 sequence (DNA): TGTGCCAGCAACGGGAAAGTTAGTCCCTATGGCTACACCTTC. Translated, it gives CASNGKVSPYGYTF.